This T cell receptor (beta chain) was sequenced in a study of T-cell reconstitution after alpha-beta-depleted transplantation in children. General study findings and limits: Reportedly, alpha-beta T cells present about two months post-transplant originated from several hundred expanded clones of graft origin. One year post-transplant, T-cell counts and diversity were largely derived from T cells produced anew. Where some patients showed high TCRbeta diversity at day 60, it came from recipient T cells and thymic progenitors that had survived.

This CDR3 region has 14 residues. Germline V lookup: CDR1 SQVTM, CDR2 ANQGSEA. Trimming took off 0 bases at V and 4 bases at J, with 10 bases between the two ends. Preparation of the TCRbeta library was carried out with unique molecular identifiers. TCRdb re-analysed the PCR reads in MiXCR, keeping a single row per CDR3 protein. This repertoire shows roughly 570,000 distinct CDR3 sequences, roughly 30% found once; its top ten account for 36%. A note on this clonotype: Its target is not known.

This clonotype was obtained from a boy under three years old with Wiskott-Aldrich syndrome, due to receive a stem cell transplant. The chain links TRBV29-1 to TRBJ2-1, with D possibly TRBD2 on 5 matching bases. The material sequenced was PBMCs, taken before TCRalphabeta/CD19-depleted stem cell transplant. The CDR3 sequence is CSVEDTRYYNEQFF. CDR3 DNA: TGCAGCGTTGAAGATACTAGATATTACAATGAGCAGTTCTTC.